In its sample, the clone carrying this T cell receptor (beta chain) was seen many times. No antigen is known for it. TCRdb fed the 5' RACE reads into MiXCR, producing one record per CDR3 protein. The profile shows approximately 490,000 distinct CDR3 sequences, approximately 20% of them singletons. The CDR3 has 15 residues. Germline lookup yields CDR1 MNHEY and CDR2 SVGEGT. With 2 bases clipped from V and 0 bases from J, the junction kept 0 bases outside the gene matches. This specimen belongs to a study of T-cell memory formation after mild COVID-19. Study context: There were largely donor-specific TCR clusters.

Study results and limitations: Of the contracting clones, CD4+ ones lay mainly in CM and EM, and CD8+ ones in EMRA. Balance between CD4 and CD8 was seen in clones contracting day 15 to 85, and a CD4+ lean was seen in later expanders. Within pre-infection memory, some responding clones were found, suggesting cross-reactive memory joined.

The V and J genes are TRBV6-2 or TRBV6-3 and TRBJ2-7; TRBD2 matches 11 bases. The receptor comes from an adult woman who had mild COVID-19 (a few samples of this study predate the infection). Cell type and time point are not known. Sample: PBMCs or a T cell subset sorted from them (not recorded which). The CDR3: CASSYGTSGSYEQYF. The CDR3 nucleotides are TGTGCCAGCAGTTACGGGACTAGCGGCTCCTACGAGCAGTACTTC.